Below, 26 T cell receptor beta chains from the same sample are listed, as sequenced in a study of identical twins. TCRdb re-called the 5' RACE reads with MiXCR, one entry per CDR3 protein. Among hundreds of thousands of distinct CDR3 sequences listed, over 8.5% were seen once. In addition, the sample was reused for a study of yellow fever vaccine responses in identical twins.

The sample consisted of PBMCs. These receptors came from a woman aged 18-35 years in good health.

J is TRBJ2-1 and V is TRBV24-1, with D possibly TRBD1 on 6 matching bases. The CDR3 loop spans 15 amino acids. CDR1 and CDR2 (germline): KGHDR, SFDVKD. Trimming removed 4 bases from V and 4 bases from J, with 13 bases in between. This CDR3 is CATSDPQGGYNEQFF. In DNA form, the CDR3 reads TGTGCCACCAGTGACCCACAGGGCGGATACAATGAGCAGTTCTTC.

The chain joins TRBV9 to TRBJ2-7, with 7 bases matching TRBD1. This CDR3 region has 14 residues. After removal of 0 bases from V and 3 bases from J, the junction contained 3 bases not matched to a gene. The germline CDR1 and CDR2 sequences are SGDLS and YYNGEE. Here the CDR3 DNA reads TGTGCCAGCAGCGTAGGGGCAGGGGGCTACGAGCAGTACTTC. Translating gives CASSVGAGGYEQYF. Drawing the rest from reference TRBV9 and TRBJ2-7, the complete variable domain is DSGVTQTPKHLITATGQRVTLRCSPRSGDLSVYWYQQSLDQGLQFLIQYYNGEERAKGNILERFSAQQFPDLHSELNLSSLELGDSALYFCASSVGAGGYEQYFGPGTRLTVT.

This clonotype was detected ten times or more. The rearrangement links TRBV20-1 to TRBJ2-3; 15 nucleotides agree with TRBD2. Trimming at V came to 6 bases and at J to 3 bases, leaving 1 base not matched to a gene. CDR1 is DFQATT and CDR2 is SNEGSKA in the germline V gene (reference sequence). The CDR3 extends over 14 amino acids. The CDR3: CSAGLAGGTDTQYF. In nucleotides, the CDR3 is TGCAGTGCAGGACTAGCGGGAGGGACAGATACGCAGTATTTT.

This clonotype has just a few counts. The V call is TRBV15, the J call TRBJ2-1; D gene unclear. Germline CDR1 and CDR2: LNHNV and YYDKDF (reference sequence). V was clipped by 6 bases and J by 0 bases, with 9 bases between them. This CDR3 contains 14 residues. The chain's CDR3 is CATSYTRSYNEQFF. The CDR3 DNA reads TGTGCCACCAGTTATACCCGCTCCTACAATGAGCAGTTCTTC.

In its sample, this clonotype was seen a few times. This chain links TRBV4-3 with TRBJ2-1; TRBD2 matches at 13 bases. The CDR3 covers 17 residues. The germline CDR1 and CDR2 sequences are LGHNA and YSLEER. V lost 0 bases and J lost 7; bases outside the gene matches: 6. The CDR3 DNA reads TGCGCCAGCAGCCAAGAGTCAGGACTAGCGGGAGTTAATGAGCAGTTCTTC. Translation gives CASSQESGLAGVNEQFF.

The CDR3 DNA reads as TGTGCCAGCAGCGCAACAGGGATCGGGTATGGCTACACCTTC. Amino acids: CASSATGIGYGYTF. V usage is TRBV5-6 and J usage is TRBJ1-2; a possible D gene is TRBD1 (6 bases). The V end lost 4 bases, the J end lost 5 bases, and 15 bases lay between the germline ends. Germline CDR1 is SGHDT and CDR2 is YYEEEE. The CDR3 length is 14 residues.

This clonotype came up a few times. DNA for the CDR3: TGCAGCGTGGGGCCGGGGGTTGCCTACAATGAGCAGTTCTTC. Translated: CSVGPGVAYNEQFF. The V and J genes are TRBV29-1 and TRBJ2-1; D may be TRBD2 (6 bases). The CDR3 consists of 14 residues. V lost 6 bases and J 2 bases, leaving 14 bases between the germline ends. Germline loops: CDR1 SQVTM, CDR2 ANQGSEA.

A few counts support this clonotype. This chain links TRBV6-2 or TRBV6-3 with TRBJ2-1; 9 nucleotides line up with TRBD2. Per germline, CDR1 MNHEY and CDR2 SVGEGT. V lost 2 bases to trimming and J lost 8 bases; unmatched junction nucleotides: 4. This CDR3 comprises 14 residues. In DNA, the CDR3 is TGTGCCAGCAGTTACATGATAGCGGGGGATGAGCAGTTCTTC. It is translated as CASSYMIAGDEQFF.

This clonotype was picked up many times. This rearrangement joins TRBV7-9 to TRBJ1-2; D is undetermined. V was shortened by 5 bases and J by 4 bases, with 17 bases between the two germline ends. The CDR3 covers 15 residues. CDR1 SEHNR and CDR2 FQNEAQ come from the germline V gene (reference sequence). This CDR3 is CASSRTSAGTYGYTF. For the CDR3, the DNA is TGTGCCAGCAGCCGTACCTCGGCAGGCACCTATGGCTACACCTTC.

This clonotype was detected a few times. This sequence joins TRBV10-3 and TRBJ2-1; D uncertain. The germline gives CDR1 ENHRY, CDR2 SYGVKD. CDR3 length equals 13 residues. The ends were cut back, 3 bases at V and 10 bases at J, with 13 bases in the middle. The CDR3 region is CAISDPLGGEQFF. CDR3 bases: TGTGCCATCAGTGACCCCTTGGGTGGGGAGCAGTTCTTC.

The chain recombines TRBV5-1 with TRBJ2-1, with D tentatively TRBD2 (5 bases). The CDR3 loop spans 16 amino acids. Trimming removed 3 bases at V and 2 bases at J, with 15 bases between. Per germline, CDR1 SGHRS and CDR2 YFSETQ. The CDR3 bases are TGCGCCAGCAGCTCCAGCCCGAAGGAGGCCTACAATGAGCAGTTCTTC. Protein product: CASSSSPKEAYNEQFF.

The genes are TRBV21-1 and TRBJ2-1; no DNA check was done on the table's D call, TRBD2. TRBV21-1 is a pseudogene segment. The length of the CDR3 is 20 residues. CDR3 in amino acids: CASSKVSLAGGYGRYNEQFF. Written as DNA, the CDR3 is TGTGCCAGCAGCAAAGTCTCACTAGCGGGGGGCTACGGACGTTACAATGAGCAGTTCTTC.

This clonotype was observed a handful of times. The chain is built from TRBV6-1 and TRBJ2-5; 16 bases match TRBD2. Germline V gives CDR1 MNHNS, CDR2 SASEGT. This CDR3 region has 16 residues. The V gene end was trimmed by 3 bases and the J gene end by 10 bases; junction bases not matched to a gene: 8. CDR3 bases: TGTGCCAGCAGTGATCCGGGACTAGCGGGAGGGGATAACCAGTACTTC. Encoded protein: CASSDPGLAGGDNQYF.

This clonotype was picked up many times. The V gene is TRBV24-1, the J gene TRBJ2-3; tentatively, D is TRBD1 (5 bases). This CDR3 contains 16 residues. Trimming pared 4 bases from V and 4 bases from J, leaving 17 bases between. Germline CDR1 and CDR2: KGHDR and SFDVKD. For the CDR3, the DNA is TGTGCCACCAGTGAGTCCAGGGCGCTGGCTGCAGATACGCAGTATTTT. This sequence encodes CATSESRALAADTQYF.

The gene calls are TRBV20-1 and TRBJ1-2; D is perhaps TRBD1 (6 bases). Germline-derived CDR1 and CDR2 are DFQATT and SNEGSKA (reference sequence). The CDR3 spans 15 residues. Trimming shortened V by 1 base and J by 6 bases, and 18 bases separated the two germline ends. The CDR3 region has the DNA TGCAGTGCTAGAGGGACCCTCAGGAGGGGGGATGGCTACACCTTC. Translated: CSARGTLRRGDGYTF.

In this sample, this clonotype turned up many times. This chain uses TRBV6-1 with TRBJ1-2; TRBD1 aligns across 7 bases. In germline, CDR1 is MNHNS, CDR2 SASEGT. The V and J ends lost 6 bases and 4 bases, in that order; junction bases with no gene match: 5. The CDR3 consists of 13 residues. The CDR3 DNA is TGTGCCAGCAGGCCCACAGGGGCCTATGGCTACACCTTC. It encodes CASRPTGAYGYTF.

This clonotype turned up a few times. This chain connects TRBV19 to TRBJ2-2; D gene ambiguous. CDR1 is LNHDA and CDR2 is SQIVND in the germline V gene (reference sequence). Trimming removed 5 bases at V and 5 bases at J, with 12 bases between. The CDR3 has 14 residues. As DNA, the CDR3 is TGTGCCAGTAGTGCCTTGATCGCAACCGGGGAGCTGTTTTTT. Amino acid sequence: CASSALIATGELFF.

The CDR3 nucleotides are TGCAGTGCTAGGGAAGGCGTCCCCTACGAGCAGTACTTC. This encodes CSAREGVPYEQYF. This chain connects TRBV20-1 to TRBJ2-7; D remains ambiguous. There are 13 residues in the CDR3. The germline V gene has CDR1 DFQATT and CDR2 SNEGSKA (reference sequence). The V end was cut by 3 bases, the J end by 2 bases, with 11 bases between.

This clonotype was observed a few times. The chain is built from TRBV12-3 or TRBV12-4 and TRBJ2-7; D may be TRBD2 (7 bases). Trimming removed 5 bases from V and 0 bases from J, with 14 bases in between. The CDR3 covers 15 residues. CDR3 loop: CASSPDGGPSYEQYF. In DNA form, the CDR3 reads TGTGCCAGCAGTCCGGACGGGGGGCCCTCCTACGAGCAGTACTTC.

This clonotype was recorded only once. The chain has TRBV27 and TRBJ2-7; D remains ambiguous. This CDR3 is 13 amino acids long. V was shortened by 7 bases and J by 4 bases, with 14 bases between the two germline ends. The germline CDR1 and CDR2 sequences are MNHEY and SMNVEV (reference sequence). CDR3 nucleotide sequence: TGTGCCAGCATGTTTCGCAAAGGTTACGAGCAGTACTTC. Protein product: CASMFRKGYEQYF.

This clonotype has ten or more counts. This chain uses TRBV25-1 with TRBJ2-5; a possible D gene is TRBD1 (5 bases). The V and J ends lost 8 bases and 4 bases respectively, with 14 bases between them. Germline V gives CDR1 MGHDK, CDR2 SYGVNS. This CDR3 has 13 residues. CDR3 residues: CASGRQGIETQYF. Here the CDR3 DNA reads TGTGCCAGCGGTCGCCAGGGTATAGAGACCCAGTACTTC.

In this sample, this clonotype turned up many times. The chain joins TRBV15 to TRBJ2-4; perhaps TRBD1 as D (7 bases). The ends were cut back, 0 bases at V and 8 bases at J, with 11 bases in the middle. Germline V gene data show CDR1 as LNHNV and CDR2 as YYDKDF (reference sequence). The CDR3 spans 14 residues. The CDR3 region has the DNA TGTGCCACCAGCAGAGATCCCAGGGGGGACATTCAGTACTTC. The encoded protein is CATSRDPRGDIQYF.

This clonotype has a count of ten or more. The genes are TRBV12-3 or TRBV12-4 and TRBJ2-1; 7 bases are a match to TRBD2. This CDR3 region has 11 residues. Trimming took 6 bases from V and 9 from J; bases not matched to a gene: 2. CDR3 sequence reads: CASRTGGEQFF. CDR3 nucleotides: TGTGCCAGCAGGACGGGGGGTGAGCAGTTCTTC.

CDR3 in DNA: TGTGCCAGCAGCCCCCTGGACAGGGTGGGGACTGAAGCTTTCTTT. Amino acid sequence: CASSPLDRVGTEAFF. The chain recombines TRBV12-3 or TRBV12-4 with TRBJ1-1; 8 bases are a match to TRBD1. The CDR3 runs 15 residues. J gave up 5 bases and V 6 bases, and 11 bases lay outside the gene matches.

The chain combines TRBV7-9 with TRBJ2-7, with a tentative D call TRBD2 (5 bases). The CDR3 has 13 amino acids. Deletions cut 3 bases from V and 7 bases from J, with 13 bases between. Germline V gene sequence: CDR1 SEHNR, CDR2 FQNEAQ (reference sequence). In DNA, the CDR3 is TGTGCCAGCAGCTTTGTAGGAGGTGGGGAGCAGTACTTC. Its translation is CASSFVGGGEQYF.

This chain uses TRBV3-1 with TRBJ2-5; 10 bases map to TRBD2. The germline CDR1 and CDR2 sequences are LGHDT and YNNKEL (reference sequence). With V trimmed by 1 base and J by 7 bases, 6 bases remained unmatched. The CDR3 runs to 15 residues. DNA for the CDR3: TGTGCCAGCAGCCAAGTGACTAGCGGGCCAGGGACCCAGTACTTC. Its translation: CASSQVTSGPGTQYF.